A single sample gave rise to the 15 T cell receptor beta chains below, sequenced in a study of shared clonotypes between healthy human individuals (dated by TCRdb to about 2020). The library came from the immunoSEQ multiplex PCR assay. TCRdb stores this immuneACCESS table with in-frame sequences only. Part of the clones is absent; in the studies checked, under half of the shortfall reflects unresolved V genes, and no reason is known for the rest. The sample records 400,000 to 550,000 clones, 79% of which are singletons. The ten largest clones represent roughly 12% of the sample. The sequencing input was PBMCs. The receptors derive from a woman in her forties in good health. Some clones in this sample may be carry-over from other donors' samples.

The V gene is TRBV7-9, the J gene TRBJ2-1, with D perhaps matching TRBD2 (5 bases). Germline V CDR1 and CDR2: SEHNR, FQNEAQ (reference sequence). The V and J ends lost 5 bases and 3 bases respectively, with 14 bases between them. The CDR3 runs to 15 residues. CDR3 sequence: CASSPLNGGYNEQFF. CDR3 nucleotide sequence: TGTGCCAGCAGCCCCTTAAACGGAGGCTACAATGAGCAGTTCTTC.

The V gene is TRBV28, the J gene TRBJ2-7; possible D gene TRBD1, 5 bases. This CDR3 region has 17 residues. V gave up 2 bases and J gave up 7 bases, with 24 bases separating them. Germline CDR1 and CDR2: MDHEN and SYDVKM. The CDR3 spells CASSLEGAGSGLREQYF. The CDR3 DNA reads TGTGCCAGCAGTTTAGAAGGTGCAGGGTCGGGTTTGCGTGAGCAGTACTTC.

The J gene is TRBJ2-1, the V gene TRBV7-8, with D perhaps matching TRBD2 (5 bases). The V gene lost 5 bases and the J gene lost 10 bases, with 24 bases spanning the gap. CDR1 and CDR2 from the germline V gene are SGHVS and FQNEAQ. CDR3 size: 16 residues. CDR3: CASSLPVRSEQREQFF. The DNA of the CDR3 is TGTGCCAGCAGCCTCCCCGTGCGTTCCGAGCAGCGGGAGCAGTTCTTC.

V is TRBV5-1 and J is TRBJ2-1, with 11 bases lining up with TRBD2. The CDR3 loop spans 21 amino acids. Germline-derived CDR1 and CDR2 are SGHRS and YFSETQ. V lost 0 bases, J lost 2 bases, and 16 bases stayed unmatched. The CDR3 reads CASSLALGFSGRALAYNEQFF. CDR3 in DNA: TGCGCCAGCAGCTTGGCACTGGGGTTTAGCGGGAGGGCTTTGGCCTACAATGAGCAGTTCTTC.

This chain connects TRBV5-1 to TRBJ2-1; perhaps TRBD2 as D (6 bases). The ends were cut back, 1 base at V and 6 bases at J, with 11 bases in the middle. The germline gives CDR1 SGHRS, CDR2 YFSETQ. CDR3 length: 14 residues. The CDR3 nucleotides read TGCGCCAGCAGCTTGTTCGGGAGTTCCAATGAGCAGTTCTTC. Its protein is CASSLFGSSNEQFF.

On this clone itself: A far larger clone is just one base off, so this is likely a read error. The CDR3 DNA reads TGTGCCAGCAGCTTGAGGAGCTACGGGCAGTACTTC. Its translation is CASSLRSYGQYF. The gene calls are TRBV5-6 and TRBJ2-7; no clear D. Germline values: CDR1 SGHDT, CDR2 YYEEEE. CDR3 size: 12 residues.

V and J are TRBV29-1 and TRBJ2-3; D assignment may be TRBD1 or TRBD2 (6 bases each). V shed 3 bases and J shed 2 bases, with 15 bases lying between them. The germline V gene encodes CDR1 SQVTM and CDR2 ANQGSEA. CDR3 size: 15 residues. CDR3 DNA: TGCAGCGTTGAGGGGACTCGGACAGACACAGATACGCAGTATTTT. It codes for CSVEGTRTDTDTQYF.

The chain uses TRBV5-1 and TRBJ2-2, with D possibly TRBD1 on 6 matching bases. Trimming stripped 0 bases from V and 7 bases from J, with 16 bases between. Germline V gene lookup returns CDR1 SGHRS and CDR2 YFSETQ. There are 16 residues in the CDR3. In DNA form, the CDR3 reads TGCGCCAGCAGCTTGGACCAACAGGGAATGTTCGGGGAGCTGTTTTTT. Protein: CASSLDQQGMFGELFF.

In its sample, this clone was seen a few times. This rearrangement joins TRBV5-6 to TRBJ2-7; D not resolved. The ends were cut back, 1 base at V and 0 bases at J, with 11 bases in the middle. This CDR3 is 15 amino acids long. Germline loops: CDR1 SGHDT, CDR2 YYEEEE. CDR3 loop: CASSLFGSTSYEQYF. In DNA, the CDR3 is TGTGCCAGCAGCTTGTTCGGCAGTACCTCCTACGAGCAGTACTTC.

This clone was detected only once. The V gene is TRBV27, the J gene TRBJ1-1; unclear D gene. The CDR3 sequence is 13 residues long. The V gene's germline CDR1 is MNHEY and CDR2 SMNVEV (reference sequence). V was pared by 5 bases and J by 0 bases, with 7 bases between. The CDR3, as DNA: TGTGCCAGCAGTGGCCAGCTGAACACTGAAGCTTTCTTT. Amino acids: CASSGQLNTEAFF.

This chain uses TRBV6-4 with TRBJ2-2; D possibly matches TRBD1 or TRBD2 (6 bases each). CDR1 and CDR2 (germline): MRHNA, SNTAGT. CDR3 length equals 16 residues. V was cut by 8 bases and J by 5 bases, with 21 bases left in between. CDR3 region: CASEYLAGGGTGELFF. The CDR3, as DNA: TGTGCCAGCGAGTATTTAGCTGGAGGGGGGACCGGGGAGCTGTTTTTT.

This chain links TRBV19 with TRBJ2-5; D unresolved. Germline V gene sequence: CDR1 LNHDA, CDR2 SQIVND (reference sequence). V lost 3 bases, J lost 2 bases, and 7 bases lay in between. This CDR3 has 13 amino acids. The CDR3 DNA reads TGTGCCAGTAGTATGACGGTACAAGAGACCCAGTACTTC. It yields the protein CASSMTVQETQYF. Variable domain in full (rest from reference TRBV19 and TRBJ2-5): DGGITQSPKYLFRKEGQNVTLSCEQNLNHDAMYWYRQDPGQGLRLIYYSQIVNDFQKGDIAEGYSVSREKKESFPLTVTSAQKNPTAFYLCASSMTVQETQYFGPGTRLLVL.

The chain joins TRBV7-9 to TRBJ1-5; D remains unclear. Germline V gene data show CDR1 as SEHNR and CDR2 as FQNEAQ (reference sequence). V was trimmed by 1 base and J by 3 bases, leaving 7 bases between them. The CDR3 consists of 14 residues. The CDR3 DNA reads as TGTGCCAGCAGCTTAGGGAGGGACAATCAGCCCCAGCATTTT. Encoded protein: CASSLGRDNQPQHF.

V and J are TRBV4-2 and TRBJ1-5; 9 nucleotides match TRBD1. The junction had 2 bases not matched to a gene; V was cut back by 1 base and J by 4 bases. CDR1 and CDR2 (germline): LGHNA, YNFKEQ. The CDR3 length is 15 residues. CDR3 bases: TGTGCCAGCAGCCAAGGTGGGACAGGGAATCAGCCCCAGCATTTT. Its protein product is CASSQGGTGNQPQHF.

About this clone itself: Other nucleotide sequences from this sample produce the same CDR3. The chain couples TRBV18 to TRBJ2-1, with 8 nucleotides matching TRBD2. V dropped 3 bases and J dropped 9; count of bases not matched to a gene: 1. Germline CDR1 KGHSH, CDR2 LQKENI. The CDR3 is 12 residues long. CDR3 bases: TGTGCCAGCTCACCCGGGAGGGGTGAGCAGTTCTTC. This encodes CASSPGRGEQFF.